The subject of this entry is one T cell receptor beta chain. The RNA, about 0.45 to 1 ug, was put through reverse transcription using random hexamers. A multiplex approach, immunoSEQ multiplex PCR, amplified TCR beta CDR3 across 54 Vbeta and 13 Jbeta. TCRdb re-derived calls from the immunoSEQ multiplex PCR reads in MiXCR, one entry per CDR3 protein. The sample holds 80,000 or so distinct CDR3 sequences, around 94% seen once. TCR beta from blood CD8+ and CD4+ T cells was sequenced. This sample is drawn from a study of CD8 T cells in Susac syndrome. Trimming removed 2 bases at V and 3 bases at J, with 15 bases between. The germline CDR1 and CDR2 sequences are SGHKS and YYEKEE (reference sequence). The CDR3 consists of 16 residues.

The chain has TRBV5-5 and TRBJ2-1; tentatively, D is TRBD1 (7 bases). The receptor's source is a human donor in good health. Sequencing input: CD8+ T cells from PBMCs. In DNA, the CDR3 is TGTGCCAGCAGCTTTGCCCCAGGGGGGAACTACAATGAGCAGTTCTTC. Its translation is CASSFAPGGNYNEQFF. Looking up the rest from reference TRBV5-5 and TRBJ2-1 gives the full variable domain: DAGVTQSPTHLIKTRGQQVTLRCSPISGHKSVSWYQQVLGQGPQFIFQYYEKEERGRGNFPDRFSARQFPNYSSELNVNALLLGDSALYLCASSFAPGGNYNEQFFGPGTRLTVL.